The clone carrying this T cell receptor (beta chain) has more than one count but fewer than ten. As yet, its antigen is unknown. Sequenced by immunoSEQ multiplex PCR; TCRdb stores in-frame clones only, minus some. The table has 70,000 to 90,000 clones, roughly 78% seen once; the top ten hold about 2.5%. The sample belongs to a study of memory CD4+ T cells and cytomegalovirus serostatus. Study overall: Of the healthy Belgian adults, 9 were CMV seropositive and about two dozen seronegative.

The sort gate was single viable CD3+CD4+CD8-CD45RO+ cells for memory CD4+ T cells. The study, taken as a whole, reports: Each of 67 CMV-associated TCRbeta sequences occurred in one to five individuals.

Specimen: memory CD4+ T cells from blood. This sequence originates from an adult in good health and CMV-seropositive.

CDR3 in amino acids: CASSDRQGAGDQPQHF. The CDR3 nucleotides read TGTGCCAGCAGCGACCGACAGGGGGCAGGTGATCAGCCCCAGCATTTT. V is TRBV2 and J is TRBJ1-5; 10 bases map to TRBD1. The CDR3 sequence is 16 residues long. The J segment lost 5 bases and the V segment lost 6 bases, leaving 10 bases of the junction unmatched. CDR1 is SNHLY and CDR2 is FYNNEI in the germline V gene. The full variable domain, rest sourced from reference TRBV2 and TRBJ1-5, is EPEVTQTPSHQVTQMGQEVILRCVPISNHLYFYWYRQILGQKVEFLVSFYNNEISEKSEIFDDQFSVERPDGSNFTLKIRSTKLEDSAMYFCASSDRQGAGDQPQHFGDGTRLSIL.